Each of the 20 T cell receptor beta chains below was sequenced from the same sample in a study of blood T cell repertoires in COVID-19 (dated by TCRdb to about 2020). Libraries came from the immunoSEQ multiplex PCR assay. TCRdb carries this immuneACCESS record with in-frame sequences only. Its versions omit some clonotypes, under half of them owing to an unresolved V gene in the studies checked, with the rest unexplained. Present in this sample are 25,000 to 35,000 clones, approximately 91% of which were seen just once. The ten largest clones capture about an eighth of the sample. What was sequenced was peripheral blood. These receptors all come from a human donor in a cohort sampled during active COVID-19.

The chain couples TRBV19 to TRBJ2-4; 8 bases fit TRBD1. Germline CDR1 is LNHDA and CDR2 is SQIVND (reference sequence). This CDR3 is 17 amino acids long. V lost 8 bases and J lost 4; bases outside the gene matches: 16. CDR3 in DNA: TGTGCCAGTGGGACGAGTCGGGGACAGGCTGGGAAAAACATTCAGTACTTC. Residues: CASGTSRGQAGKNIQYF.

The rearrangement uses TRBV4-2 and TRBJ2-7; 8 nucleotides align to TRBD2. The V and J ends lost 1 base and 6 bases, in that order; junction bases with no gene match: 8. Germline V gives CDR1 LGHNA, CDR2 YNFKEQ. The CDR3 sequence is 15 residues long. The CDR3 bases are TGTGCCAGCAGCCAAGTCGGCGGGAGGACCGGCGAGCAGTACTTC. This codes for CASSQVGGRTGEQYF.

The CDR3 loop is CASRGTGVGYTF. The CDR3 bases are TGTGCCAGTAGAGGGACAGGGGTTGGCTACACCTTC. The V gene is TRBV19, the J gene TRBJ1-2; 10 bases are a match to TRBD1. With V trimmed by 6 bases and J by 7 bases, 2 bases remained unmatched. Germline CDR1 LNHDA, CDR2 SQIVND (reference sequence). This CDR3 contains 12 residues. Together with reference TRBV19 and TRBJ1-2, the CDR3 gives the full variable domain: DGGITQSPKYLFRKEGQNVTLSCEQNLNHDAMYWYRQDPGQGLRLIYYSQIVNDFQKGDIAEGYSVSREKKESFPLTVTSAQKNPTAFYLCASRGTGVGYTFGSGTRLTVV.

The chain joins TRBV27 to TRBJ2-5, with 8 nucleotides matching TRBD2. The V segment lost 5 bases and the J segment 2 bases; nucleotides outside the gene matches: 7. This CDR3 has 15 residues. The germline gives CDR1 MNHEY, CDR2 SMNVEV (reference sequence). The CDR3 protein is CASSRGTRQQETQYF. In nucleotides, the CDR3 is TGTGCCAGCAGTCGCGGGACTAGACAACAAGAGACCCAGTACTTC.

The chain carries TRBV4-2 and TRBJ1-3; a weak D match, TRBD1 (6 bases). The V end lost 4 bases, the J end lost 4 bases, and 20 bases lay between the germline ends. The CDR3 runs 17 residues. CDR1 LGHNA and CDR2 YNFKEQ come from the germline V gene. The CDR3 loop reads CASSPSTGTLAGNTIYF. Here the CDR3 DNA reads TGTGCCAGCAGCCCTTCAACCGGGACACTGGCCGGAAACACCATATATTTT.

The chain recombines TRBV2 with TRBJ2-1, with D possibly TRBD2 on 7 matching bases. Per germline, CDR1 SNHLY and CDR2 FYNNEI. V lost 6 bases, J lost 15 bases, and 24 bases lay in between. This CDR3 has 14 amino acids. CDR3: CASRTSEGEGTLFF. As DNA, the CDR3 is TGTGCCAGCAGAACTTCGGAGGGGGAGGGTACGCTGTTCTTC.

The sample holds one count of this clone. Here the CDR3 DNA reads TGCGCCAGCAGCATAAAGCGGGAGATGAACACCGGGGAGCTGTTTTTT. Protein: CASSIKREMNTGELFF. V usage is TRBV5-1 and J usage is TRBJ2-2, with 8 bases fitting TRBD2. The trim removed 4 bases at V and 1 base at J, leaving 6 bases unmatched. Germline-derived CDR1 and CDR2 are SGHRS and YFSETQ. The CDR3 totals 16 residues.

The chain combines TRBV11-3 with TRBJ2-1; the match to TRBD2 covers 11 bases. In germline, CDR1 is SGHNT, CDR2 YENEEA. The CDR3 runs to 15 residues. The V segment lost 1 base and the J segment 10 bases; nucleotides outside the gene matches: 6. The CDR3 spells CASSLGTSGPREQFF. CDR3 DNA sequence: TGTGCCAGCAGCTTAGGGACTAGCGGGCCCCGGGAGCAGTTCTTC.

The chain uses TRBV6-5 and TRBJ2-7; D may be TRBD1 (7 bases). V lost 6 bases to trimming and J lost 1 base, with 16 bases between them. The CDR3 totals 15 residues. Germline assignment: CDR1 MNHEY and CDR2 SVGAGI. For the CDR3, the DNA is TGTGCCAGCAGATTGGGCAGGGGGGTTTCCTACGAGCAGTACTTC. Translating gives CASRLGRGVSYEQYF.

The chain joins TRBV5-6 to TRBJ2-1; perhaps TRBD2 as D (5 bases). CDR1 SGHDT and CDR2 YYEEEE come from the germline V gene. This CDR3 is built from 15 residues. V was trimmed by 4 bases and J by 2 bases, leaving 13 bases between them. CDR3 nucleotides: TGTGCCAGCAGCCCGGGATTATCCACCTACAATGAGCAGTTCTTC. It encodes CASSPGLSTYNEQFF.

J is TRBJ2-1 and V is TRBV9; 7 bases are shared with TRBD2. Germline V gives CDR1 SGDLS, CDR2 YYNGEE. V lost 4 bases and J lost 1; bases outside the gene matches: 11. The CDR3 runs to 17 residues. CDR3 coding DNA: TGTGCCAGCAGCTCTCTCGAGCTAGCGGTATCCTACAATGAGCAGTTCTTC. Translation: CASSSLELAVSYNEQFF.

This chain links TRBV7-2 with TRBJ2-7, with D possibly TRBD2 on 5 matching bases. Germline V gene data show CDR1 as SGHTA and CDR2 as FQGNSA. The CDR3 runs 15 residues. V dropped 5 bases and J dropped 4 bases, with 18 bases sitting between them. CDR3 nucleotide sequence: TGTGCCAGCAGCATTCTCCCTGGCGGGTCGTACGAGCAGTACTTC. It yields the protein CASSILPGGSYEQYF.

The chain employs TRBV10-3 and TRBJ2-3, with TRBD1 as a possible D gene (6 bases). Germline assignment: CDR1 ENHRY and CDR2 SYGVKD. V lost 3 bases, J lost 4 bases, and 17 bases lay in between. This CDR3 contains 16 residues. As DNA, the CDR3 is TGTGCCATCAGTGATATGGTGGCAGGGGACCCAGATACGCAGTATTTT. Translated, it gives CAISDMVAGDPDTQYF.

V usage is TRBV5-6 and J usage is TRBJ2-3, with D perhaps matching TRBD1 (6 bases). Trimming shortened V by 1 base and J by 0 bases, and 15 bases separated the two germline ends. CDR1 and CDR2 from the germline V gene are SGHDT and YYEEEE. This CDR3 spans 17 amino acids. CDR3 in amino acids: CASSLLAQDSSTDTQYF. The CDR3, as DNA: TGTGCCAGCAGCTTGTTGGCCCAGGACAGTAGCACAGATACGCAGTATTTT.

This clone showed up just once. The rearrangement links TRBV13 to TRBJ1-1; 7 bases are a match to TRBD1. In germline, CDR1 is PRHDT, CDR2 FYEKMQ (reference sequence). The CDR3 contains 13 residues. Germline trimming cut 6 bases from V and 4 bases from J; bases unmatched to any gene: 5. Here the CDR3 reads CASRTTGITEAFF. DNA of the CDR3: TGTGCCAGCAGGACGACAGGGATCACTGAAGCTTTCTTT.

The chain has TRBV2 and TRBJ2-3; D uncertain. Trimming removed 8 bases at V and 0 bases at J, with 12 bases between. Germline CDR1 is SNHLY and CDR2 is FYNNEI. The CDR3 is 14 residues long. This CDR3 reads CASGRSSSTDTQYF. The DNA for the CDR3 is TGTGCCAGCGGCAGGTCCTCTAGCACAGATACGCAGTATTTT.

The chain employs TRBV7-9 and TRBJ2-7; tentative D call: TRBD1 (7 bases). The CDR3 runs to 15 residues. Germline V gene sequence: CDR1 SEHNR, CDR2 FQNEAQ (reference sequence). V shed 3 bases and J shed 6 bases, with 18 bases lying between them. The CDR3 region is CASSFHQGVGSEQYF. The CDR3 bases are TGTGCCAGCAGCTTTCACCAGGGGGTCGGGAGCGAGCAGTACTTC.

V is TRBV5-1 and J is TRBJ2-5; 12 nucleotides align to TRBD2. V shed 4 bases, J shed 5 bases, and the junction held 6 bases outside the gene matches. The CDR3 covers 15 residues. From germline, CDR1 is SGHRS and CDR2 YFSETQ. The CDR3 loop is CASSRGTSGWETQYF. DNA of the CDR3: TGCGCCAGCAGCCGGGGGACTAGCGGGTGGGAGACCCAGTACTTC.

This chain joins TRBV5-1 and TRBJ2-7; 9 bases align to TRBD1. The germline CDR1 and CDR2 sequences are SGHRS and YFSETQ. The trim removed 4 bases at V and 7 bases at J, leaving 12 bases unmatched. The CDR3 contains 15 residues. The CDR3 reads CASSPPTGGSPEQYF. CDR3 DNA sequence: TGCGCCAGCAGCCCACCGACAGGGGGGTCTCCGGAGCAGTACTTC.

The V gene is TRBV4-1, the J gene TRBJ2-5; no definite D call. Germline CDR1 and CDR2: MGHRA and YSYEKL. The CDR3 extends over 14 amino acids. V was cut by 4 bases and J by 0 bases, with 9 bases left in between. The CDR3 protein is CASSLRLDQETQYF. CDR3 bases: TGCGCCAGCAGCCTTCGACTGGACCAAGAGACCCAGTACTTC.